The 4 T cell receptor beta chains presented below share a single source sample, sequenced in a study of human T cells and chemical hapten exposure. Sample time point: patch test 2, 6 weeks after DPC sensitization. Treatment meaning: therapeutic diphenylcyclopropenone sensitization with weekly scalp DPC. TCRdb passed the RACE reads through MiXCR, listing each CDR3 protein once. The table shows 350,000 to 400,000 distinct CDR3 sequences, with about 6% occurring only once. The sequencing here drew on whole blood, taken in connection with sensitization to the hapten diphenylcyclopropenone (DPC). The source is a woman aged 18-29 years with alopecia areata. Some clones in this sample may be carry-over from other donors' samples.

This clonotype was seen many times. CDR3 loop: CASRSGGTNYGYTF. In nucleotides, the CDR3 is TGTGCCAGCAGATCTGGCGGAACTAACTATGGCTACACCTTC. V usage is TRBV7-2 and J usage is TRBJ1-2; D gene unclear. V lost 6 bases and J lost 0, with 11 bases in between. Germline V gene sequence: CDR1 SGHTA, CDR2 FQGNSA. This CDR3 contains 14 residues.

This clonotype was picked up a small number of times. In nucleotides, the CDR3 is TGTGCCAGCTCACCACCGACAGGGGTCGGCCCTAACTATGGCTACACCTTC. Translated: CASSPPTGVGPNYGYTF. This rearrangement joins TRBV18 to TRBJ1-2; 8 bases align to TRBD1. J lost 0 bases, V lost 0 bases, and 6 bases had no gene match. CDR3 length equals 17 residues. CDR1 and CDR2 (germline): KGHSH, LQKENI.

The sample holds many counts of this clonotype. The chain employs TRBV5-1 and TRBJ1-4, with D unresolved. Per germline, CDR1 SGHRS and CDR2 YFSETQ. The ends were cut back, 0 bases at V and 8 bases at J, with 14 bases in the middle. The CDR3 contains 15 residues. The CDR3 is CASSLAHRVEEKLFF. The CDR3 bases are TGCGCCAGCAGCTTGGCCCATCGAGTGGAGGAAAAACTGTTTTTT. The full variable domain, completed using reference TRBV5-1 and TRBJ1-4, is KAGVTQTPRYLIKTRGQQVTLSCSPISGHRSVSWYQQTPGQGLQFLFEYFSETQRNKGNFPGRFSGRQFSNSRSEMNVSTLELGDSALYLCASSLAHRVEEKLFFGSGTQLSVL.

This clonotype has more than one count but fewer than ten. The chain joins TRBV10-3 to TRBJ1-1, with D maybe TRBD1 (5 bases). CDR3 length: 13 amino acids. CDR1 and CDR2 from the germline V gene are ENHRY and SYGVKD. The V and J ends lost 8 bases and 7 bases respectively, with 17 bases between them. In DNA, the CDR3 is TGTGCCATCGGGGCAGGGTCCGGGAATGAAGCTTTCTTT. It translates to CAIGAGSGNEAFF.